This section outlines one T cell receptor (beta chain) sequence together with its context. The CDR3 sequence is 11 residues long. Germline V CDR1 and CDR2: DFQATT, SNEGSKA (reference sequence). This specimen comes from a study of blood T cell repertoires in COVID-19. The table came from immunoSEQ multiplex PCR; TCRdb's copy has only in-frame clones and leaves some out. The table shows 150,000 or so clones, with roughly four fifths occurring only once. The chain uses TRBV20-1 and TRBJ1-1; 8 bases agree with TRBD1. Sequenced input: peripheral blood. This receptor was taken from an elderly woman with active or convalescent COVID-19. The CDR3 bases are TGCAGCCAGGGGGCGACCACTGAAGCTTTCTTT. It specifies CSQGATTEAFF.